The clone carrying this T cell receptor beta chain was found a few times. This record comes from a study of T-cell reconstitution after alpha-beta-depleted transplantation in children. The authors prepared the TCRbeta library with unique molecular identifiers. Using its own MiXCR run on the PCR reads, TCRdb lists one record per CDR3 protein. The table lists around 300,000 distinct CDR3 sequences, around a tenth of them singletons. This CDR3 has 14 amino acids. Per germline, CDR1 MNHEY and CDR2 SMNVEV (reference sequence). The V end was cut by 2 bases, the J end by 6 bases, with 11 bases between. The sequencing used peripheral blood, collected 180 days after TCRalphabeta/CD19-depleted stem cell transplant. This chain joins TRBV27 and TRBJ2-4, with TRBD1 as a possible D gene (6 bases). This TCR came from a male patient between 2 and 9 years old who had a stem cell transplant for chronic granulomatous disease, so the T cells may come from the graft donor. The CDR3 reads CASSLPGRGNIQYF. The CDR3, as DNA: TGTGCCAGCAGTTTACCGGGCAGGGGAAACATTCAGTACTTC.